These T cell receptor beta chains were read from a single sample in a study of shared clonotypes between healthy human individuals. The protocol was immunoSEQ multiplex PCR, while the TCRdb copy is restricted to in-frame clones and leaves out a portion. The sample has around 1.9 million clones; 85% to 95% are singletons. Sequenced sample: naive CD8+ T cells from PBMCs. All receptors derive from a young man in good health. Some clones in this sample may be carry-over from other donors' samples. CDR3s include the opening cysteine and the closing phenylalanine or tryptophan. The order of the fields is CDR3 protein, CDR3 DNA, J gene, clone size, D gene, V gene, CDR3 length. A D gene is named only where the DNA matches it firmly. Clone size appears in some rows only: once, few, many, or a class for an expanded clone.

cdr3_aa: CASSTYLGVDEKLFF
cdr3_nt: TGTGCCAGCAGCACCTACTTGGGGGTGGATGAAAAACTGTTTTTT
j_call: TRBJ1-4
clone_size: once
d_call: -
v_call: TRBV7-6
cdr3_length: 15

cdr3_aa: CASSLRGGAETQYF
cdr3_nt: TGCGCCAGCAGCTTAAGGGGGGGAGCTGAGACCCAGTACTTC
j_call: TRBJ2-5
clone_size: -
d_call: -
v_call: TRBV5-1
cdr3_length: 14

cdr3_aa: CASRSGGFTEAFF
cdr3_nt: TGTGCCAGTAGATCGGGGGGCTTCACTGAAGCTTTCTTT
j_call: TRBJ1-1
clone_size: -
d_call: -
v_call: TRBV19
cdr3_length: 13

cdr3_aa: CASSQPGSGANVLTF
cdr3_nt: TGTGCCAGCAGCCAACCGGGGTCTGGGGCCAACGTCCTGACTTTC
j_call: TRBJ2-6
clone_size: -
d_call: -
v_call: TRBV7-7
cdr3_length: 15

cdr3_aa: CASSSRLAGSYEQYF
cdr3_nt: TGTGCCAGCAGTTCCCGACTAGCGGGCAGCTACGAGCAGTACTTC
j_call: TRBJ2-7
clone_size: -
d_call: TRBD2
v_call: TRBV27
cdr3_length: 15

cdr3_aa: CASSYIRGNTEAFF
cdr3_nt: TGTGCCAGCAGCTATATCAGGGGGAACACTGAAGCTTTCTTT
j_call: TRBJ1-1
clone_size: few
d_call: -
v_call: TRBV7-9
cdr3_length: 14

cdr3_aa: CVGVQGASGYTF
cdr3_nt: TGTGTTGGTGTGCAGGGGGCCAGTGGCTACACCTTC
j_call: TRBJ1-2
clone_size: -
d_call: TRBD1
v_call: TRBV7-9
cdr3_length: 12

cdr3_aa: CASSVNRRATNEKLFF
cdr3_nt: TGTGCCAGCAGTGTCAACCGTCGGGCAACTAATGAAAAACTGTTTTTT
j_call: TRBJ1-4
clone_size: -
d_call: -
v_call: TRBV28
cdr3_length: 16

cdr3_aa: CSVRDRVSGANVLTF
cdr3_nt: TGCAGCGTCCGGGACAGGGTGTCCGGGGCCAACGTCCTGACTTTC
j_call: TRBJ2-6
clone_size: -
d_call: TRBD1
v_call: TRBV29-1
cdr3_length: 15

cdr3_aa: CAWSVLGDGELFF
cdr3_nt: TGTGCCTGGAGTGTACTAGGGGACGGGGAGCTGTTTTTT
j_call: TRBJ2-2
clone_size: -
d_call: -
v_call: TRBV30
cdr3_length: 13

cdr3_aa: CASSFLSWGQGGELFF
cdr3_nt: TGTGCCAGCAGCTTCCTATCATGGGGGCAGGGCGGGGAGCTGTTTTTT
j_call: TRBJ2-2
clone_size: -
d_call: -
v_call: TRBV7-3
cdr3_length: 16

cdr3_aa: CASSSGFGTGELFF
cdr3_nt: TGTGCCAGTAGTAGCGGCTTCGGCACCGGGGAGCTGTTTTTT
j_call: TRBJ2-2
clone_size: -
d_call: -
v_call: TRBV19
cdr3_length: 14

cdr3_aa: CASSFLNEQFF
cdr3_nt: TGTGCCAGCAGTTTTCTCAATGAGCAGTTCTTC
j_call: TRBJ2-1
clone_size: -
d_call: -
v_call: TRBV27
cdr3_length: 11

cdr3_aa: CASSFGQGTNEKLFF
cdr3_nt: TGTGCCAGCAGTTTCGGACAGGGGACTAATGAAAAACTGTTTTTT
j_call: TRBJ1-4
clone_size: -
d_call: TRBD1
v_call: TRBV28
cdr3_length: 15

cdr3_aa: CASSIGLRWGNTEAFF
cdr3_nt: TGTGCCAGTAGTATAGGTCTAAGATGGGGGAACACTGAAGCTTTCTTT
j_call: TRBJ1-1
clone_size: -
d_call: -
v_call: TRBV19
cdr3_length: 16

cdr3_aa: CASSPSRDGSGQYF
cdr3_nt: TGTGCCAGCAGCCCGAGCCGGGACGGTAGCGGGCAGTACTTC
j_call: TRBJ2-7
clone_size: -
d_call: -
v_call: TRBV7-9
cdr3_length: 14

cdr3_aa: CASSHNRGAGLYEQYF
cdr3_nt: TGTGCCAGCAGCCACAACAGGGGTGCAGGCCTCTACGAGCAGTACTTC
j_call: TRBJ2-7
clone_size: -
d_call: TRBD1
v_call: TRBV28
cdr3_length: 16

cdr3_aa: CASSFPTERTYEQYF
cdr3_nt: TGTGCCAGCAGCTTTCCCACGGAGCGAACCTACGAGCAGTACTTC
j_call: TRBJ2-7
clone_size: -
d_call: -
v_call: TRBV7-9
cdr3_length: 15

cdr3_aa: CASSQSARQGIIGEAFF
cdr3_nt: TGTGCCAGCTCTCAATCAGCCCGACAGGGAATAATAGGTGAAGCTTTCTTT
j_call: TRBJ1-1
clone_size: -
d_call: TRBD1
v_call: TRBV18
cdr3_length: 17

cdr3_aa: CASTAKAGIHYEQYF
cdr3_nt: TGTGCCAGCACCGCCAAGGCCGGGATCCACTACGAGCAGTACTTC
j_call: TRBJ2-7
clone_size: once
d_call: -
v_call: TRBV7-6
cdr3_length: 15

cdr3_aa: CASSISRGRVGTEAFF
cdr3_nt: TGTGCCAGTAGTATCTCCAGGGGGCGAGTCGGTACTGAAGCTTTCTTT
j_call: TRBJ1-1
clone_size: -
d_call: TRBD1
v_call: TRBV19
cdr3_length: 16

cdr3_aa: CASRPTGYTEAFF
cdr3_nt: TGTGCCAGCAGGCCTACAGGGTACACTGAAGCTTTCTTT
j_call: TRBJ1-1
clone_size: -
d_call: -
v_call: TRBV28
cdr3_length: 13

cdr3_aa: CASSSLNWGEQYF
cdr3_nt: TGTGCCAGCAGTTCCCTCAACTGGGGAGAGCAGTACTTC
j_call: TRBJ2-7
clone_size: -
d_call: -
v_call: TRBV6-5
cdr3_length: 13

cdr3_aa: CASSVGQGRGYEQYF
cdr3_nt: TGTGCCAGCAGTGTGGGGCAGGGGAGGGGATACGAGCAGTACTTC
j_call: TRBJ2-7
clone_size: -
d_call: -
v_call: TRBV28
cdr3_length: 15

cdr3_aa: CASRRGQGAPVETQYF
cdr3_nt: TGTGCCAGCAGAAGGGGACAGGGGGCGCCGGTAGAGACCCAGTACTTC
j_call: TRBJ2-5
clone_size: -
d_call: TRBD1
v_call: TRBV27
cdr3_length: 16

cdr3_aa: CASSSEGYF
cdr3_nt: TGTGCCAGCAGTTCAGAGGGGTACTTC
j_call: TRBJ2-7
clone_size: -
d_call: -
v_call: TRBV27
cdr3_length: 9

cdr3_aa: CASSTTTGNEQFF
cdr3_nt: TGTGCCAGCAGCACAACGACAGGGAATGAGCAGTTCTTC
j_call: TRBJ2-1
clone_size: once
d_call: TRBD1
v_call: TRBV7-3
cdr3_length: 13

cdr3_aa: CASSYRQGIYNEQFF
cdr3_nt: TGTGCCAGCAGCTACCGACAGGGAATCTACAATGAGCAGTTCTTC
j_call: TRBJ2-1
clone_size: -
d_call: TRBD1
v_call: TRBV5-4
cdr3_length: 15

cdr3_aa: CASSPGTNYNEQFF
cdr3_nt: TGTGCCAGCAGTCCCGGGACGAACTACAATGAGCAGTTCTTC
j_call: TRBJ2-1
clone_size: -
d_call: -
v_call: TRBV27
cdr3_length: 14

cdr3_aa: CAIRNRQAPFYGYTF
cdr3_nt: TGTGCCATCAGGAACCGACAGGCCCCCTTCTATGGCTACACCTTC
j_call: TRBJ1-2
clone_size: -
d_call: -
v_call: TRBV10-3
cdr3_length: 15

cdr3_aa: CASTLLTGVRGYTF
cdr3_nt: TGTGCCAGCACTCTCTTGACAGGGGTACGTGGCTACACCTTC
j_call: TRBJ1-2
clone_size: once
d_call: TRBD1
v_call: TRBV11-2
cdr3_length: 14

cdr3_aa: CASVDTGGYEQYF
cdr3_nt: TGTGCCAGCGTAGACACCGGTGGTTACGAGCAGTACTTC
j_call: TRBJ2-7
clone_size: -
d_call: -
v_call: TRBV27
cdr3_length: 13

cdr3_aa: CASSFRDDEQYF
cdr3_nt: TGTGCCAGCAGTTTCCGGGACGACGAGCAGTACTTC
j_call: TRBJ2-7
clone_size: -
d_call: -
v_call: TRBV28
cdr3_length: 12

cdr3_aa: CASSLVAPGGAGNQPQHF
cdr3_nt: TGTGCCAGCAGCTTAGTCGCTCCCGGGGGGGCTGGGAATCAGCCCCAGCATTTT
j_call: TRBJ1-5
clone_size: -
d_call: -
v_call: TRBV7-2
cdr3_length: 18

cdr3_aa: CASSVAPSYNEQFF
cdr3_nt: TGTGCCAGCAGTGTTGCGCCGTCCTACAATGAGCAGTTCTTC
j_call: TRBJ2-1
clone_size: -
d_call: -
v_call: TRBV6-4
cdr3_length: 14

cdr3_aa: CASSLEGQGFIGTDTQYF
cdr3_nt: TGCGCCAGCAGCTTGGAGGGGCAGGGCTTTATTGGCACAGATACGCAGTATTTT
j_call: TRBJ2-3
clone_size: once
d_call: -
v_call: TRBV5-1
cdr3_length: 18

cdr3_aa: CASSFGTGSYEQYF
cdr3_nt: TGTGCCAGCAGTTTTGGGACAGGCTCCTACGAGCAGTACTTC
j_call: TRBJ2-7
clone_size: once
d_call: TRBD1
v_call: TRBV28
cdr3_length: 14

cdr3_aa: CASSPRNNNEQFF
cdr3_nt: TGTGCCAGCAGTCCGCGTAACAACAATGAGCAGTTCTTC
j_call: TRBJ2-1
clone_size: -
d_call: -
v_call: TRBV27
cdr3_length: 13

cdr3_aa: CASSSGQGEYGYTF
cdr3_nt: TGTGCCAGCAGCTCTGGACAGGGGGAATATGGCTACACCTTC
j_call: TRBJ1-2
clone_size: -
d_call: TRBD1
v_call: TRBV5-4
cdr3_length: 14

cdr3_aa: CASSMVTTTSQQYF
cdr3_nt: TGTGCCAGCAGCATGGTTACGACAACCAGTCAGCAGTACTTC
j_call: TRBJ2-5
clone_size: -
d_call: -
v_call: TRBV7-9
cdr3_length: 14

cdr3_aa: CASSHGTGIGSYEQYF
cdr3_nt: TGTGCCAGCAGCCATGGGACAGGGATCGGGTCCTACGAGCAGTACTTC
j_call: TRBJ2-7
clone_size: -
d_call: TRBD1
v_call: TRBV14
cdr3_length: 16

cdr3_aa: CASSFRTFLRLAGEETQYF
cdr3_nt: TGTGCCAGCAGTTTTAGAACCTTCCTGCGGCTAGCGGGAGAAGAGACCCAGTACTTC
j_call: TRBJ2-5
clone_size: -
d_call: TRBD2
v_call: TRBV28
cdr3_length: 19

cdr3_aa: CASSAHASGSSYEQFF
cdr3_nt: TGTGCCAGCAGTGCCCACGCCAGCGGGAGTTCCTATGAGCAGTTCTTC
j_call: TRBJ2-1
clone_size: -
d_call: TRBD2
v_call: TRBV28
cdr3_length: 16

cdr3_aa: CATSRDARLSNYGYTF
cdr3_nt: TGTGCCACCAGCAGAGATGCTCGGCTGTCTAACTATGGCTACACCTTC
j_call: TRBJ1-2
clone_size: -
d_call: -
v_call: TRBV15
cdr3_length: 16

cdr3_aa: CASRLAGGRNEQFF
cdr3_nt: TGTGCCAGCAGACTAGCGGGAGGTAGGAATGAGCAGTTCTTC
j_call: TRBJ2-1
clone_size: -
d_call: TRBD2
v_call: TRBV6-4
cdr3_length: 14

cdr3_aa: CASSLLTNNEQFF
cdr3_nt: TGCGCCAGCAGCTTGCTGACAAACAATGAGCAGTTCTTC
j_call: TRBJ2-1
clone_size: -
d_call: -
v_call: TRBV5-1
cdr3_length: 13

cdr3_aa: CASSGGRNTDTQYF
cdr3_nt: TGTGCCAGCAGTGGTGGGAGAAACACAGATACGCAGTATTTT
j_call: TRBJ2-3
clone_size: -
d_call: -
v_call: TRBV2
cdr3_length: 14

cdr3_aa: CASSLGRQGGSYDYTF
cdr3_nt: TGTGCCAGCAGCTTAGGCCGACAGGGTGGCTCCTATGACTACACCTTC
j_call: TRBJ1-2
clone_size: -
d_call: TRBD1
v_call: TRBV13
cdr3_length: 16